This T cell receptor beta chain was captured by sequencing in a study of spatial heterogeneity in lung cancer. Germline CDR1 MDHEN, CDR2 SYDVKM. Between the trimmed V and J ends, which lost 3 bases and 4 bases, there was a span of 3 bases. The CDR3 has 12 amino acids. Regarding time point: blood at routine non-recurrence follow-up after resection. Study outcomes and limitations: Blood carried ubiquitous expanded tumor TCRs more at resection than follow-up.

About this clonotype itself: The antigen remains undetermined.

Unique molecular identifiers, one per molecule, were present on every TCR cDNA molecule. TCRdb itself ran the 5' RACE reads through MiXCR, one entry per CDR3 protein. Among some 10,000 distinct CDR3 sequences listed, roughly 20% were seen once. V and J are TRBV28 and TRBJ2-2, with D hard to call. This specimen consisted of PBMCs, obtained at follow-up. This sequence was found in a male donor with early-stage non-small cell lung cancer. CDR3: CASSFVTGELFF. The CDR3 DNA reads TGTGCCAGCAGTTTCGTCACCGGGGAGCTGTTTTTT.